The rows below give T cell receptor beta chains drawn from one sample of a study of blood T cell repertoires in COVID-19. Using immunoSEQ multiplex PCR, the repertoire was profiled, and TCRdb retains in-frame clones only, with some absent. The sample contains about 380,000 clones, approximately 90% of which appear only once. Sample: PBMCs or T cells enriched from blood (not recorded which). Receptor source: a woman under 30 who had recovered from COVID-19. Both conserved end residues are part of each CDR3. The D gene is left open where the match is weak. Part of the rows lack a size; the others show once, few, many or a class for expanded clones.

J | D | size | V | DNA | CDR3
TRBJ1-2 | - | once | TRBV28 | TGTGCCAGCAGTTCCGCCATTCTTGACGCAAGGAAGGGGGGGAACTATGGCTACACCTTC | CASSSAILDARKGGNYGYTF
TRBJ2-5 | - | - | TRBV7-9 | TGTGCCAGCAGCCCCCTCTTTCGGCAGGTGGGAGTCCAGTACTTC | CASSPLFRQVGVQYF
TRBJ2-1 | TRBD2 | - | TRBV3-1/TRBV3-2 | TGTGCCAGCAGCCAAGATCTACTAGCGGGGGTGGAGTTCTTC | CASSQDLLAGVEFF
TRBJ2-7 | TRBD2 | - | TRBV28 | TGTGCCAGCAGTCTAGGTGCTAGCGGGGGACCCTACGAGCAGTACTTC | CASSLGASGGPYEQYF
TRBJ1-4 | - | - | TRBV30 | TGTGCCTGGAGTGTAGGTCTGGCACAGAGTGATGAAAAACTGTTTTTT | CAWSVGLAQSDEKLFF
TRBJ2-2 | - | once | TRBV7-9 | TGTGCCAGCAGCTTAGTACCCGCGGGGCGGGTACCCGGGGAGCTGTTTTTT | CASSLVPAGRVPGELFF
TRBJ2-7 | - | - | TRBV2 | TGTGCCAGCAGTGACCAAAACATTGCCTACGAGCAGTACTTC | CASSDQNIAYEQYF
TRBJ2-1 | TRBD2 | - | TRBV29-1 | TGCAGCGCGAAGGCGGGGGGCTCCTACAATGAGCAGTTCTTC | CSAKAGGSYNEQFF
TRBJ1-2 | TRBD1 | - | TRBV7-9 | TGTGCCAGCAGCTTATCCGAGGGGGCAATAGGCTACACCTTC | CASSLSEGAIGYTF
TRBJ1-1 | - | - | TRBV19 | TGTGCCAGTATCCAGGACAGTGAAGCTTTCTTT | CASIQDSEAFF
TRBJ1-5 | - | - | TRBV29-1 | TGCAGCGTTGCGGTGGGGGGATCTAACAATCAGCCCCAGCATTTT | CSVAVGGSNNQPQHF
TRBJ1-2 | - | - | TRBV6-2/TRBV6-3 | TGTGCCAGCAGCCTTACTTGGGCGTACGAATACCAACTCTATGGCTACACCTTC | CASSLTWAYEYQLYGYTF
TRBJ1-1 | - | - | TRBV28 | TGTGCCAGCAGCTTTCACGGGGTATCGGACACTGAAGCTTTCTTT | CASSFHGVSDTEAFF
TRBJ1-4 | - | - | TRBV5-1 | TGCGCCAGCAGCCCTCAAACAGGGAATCCTAATGAAAAACTGTTTTTT | CASSPQTGNPNEKLFF
TRBJ2-1 | TRBD1 | - | TRBV11-2 | TGTGCCAGCAGCTTAGTTGGGACAGATAGCGATGAGCAGTTCTTC | CASSLVGTDSDEQFF
TRBJ1-1 | - | - | TRBV29-1 | TGCAGCGTTGAATTCCGTCCAGATTTTACATTTCGCACTGAAGCTTTCTTT | CSVEFRPDFTFRTEAFF
TRBJ2-1 | - | - | TRBV5-6 | TGTGCCAGCAGCTCCCCTATGCGGGGATATGAGCAGTTCTTC | CASSSPMRGYEQFF
TRBJ2-2 | TRBD1 | few | TRBV6-5 | TGTGCCAGTCGGGACAGGGAATTGTCCGGGGAGCTGTTTTTT | CASRDRELSGELFF
TRBJ1-4 | TRBD1 | - | TRBV5-1 | TGCGCCAGCAGCTTGGGAACGGGACAGGGGTCTGCAACTAATGAAAAACTGTTTTTT | CASSLGTGQGSATNEKLFF
TRBJ2-3 | TRBD1 | - | TRBV28 | TGTGCCAGCCACGGTTCGGACAGGGGGCAAAGCACAGATACGCAGTATTTT | CASHGSDRGQSTDTQYF
TRBJ1-1 | - | - | TRBV4-1 | TGCGCCAGCAGCCAAGGGGCCGAATTGAACACTGAAGCTTTCTTT | CASSQGAELNTEAFF
TRBJ1-1 | TRBD1 | - | TRBV10-2 | TGCGCCAGTGGGGGCCAGGGGGGAGGTACTGAAGCTTTCTTT | CASGGQGGGTEAFF
TRBJ1-2 | TRBD1 | - | TRBV5-1 | TGCGCCAGCAGTGGCAGGGGGCGCGGGGATGGCTACACCTTC | CASSGRGRGDGYTF
TRBJ2-1 | - | - | TRBV19 | TGTGCCAGTAGTATAGTTTCTAGCTACAATGAGCAGTTCTTC | CASSIVSSYNEQFF
TRBJ1-1 | TRBD1 | - | TRBV6-5 | TGTGCCAGCAGAGCTGCCGGGACAGAGGGGACTGAAGCTTTCTTT | CASRAAGTEGTEAFF
TRBJ1-2 | - | - | TRBV7-9 | TGTGCCAGCAGCGCACCACTATCCGGCGCGTATGGCTACACCTTC | CASSAPLSGAYGYTF
TRBJ1-3 | TRBD1 | - | TRBV5-1 | TGCGCCAGCAGCCCACAGGGGGCTGGAAACACCATATATTTT | CASSPQGAGNTIYF
TRBJ1-2 | TRBD1 | - | TRBV6-5 | TGTGCCAGCAGACAACAGGGGGCAGGAGGCTATGGCTACACCTTC | CASRQQGAGGYGYTF
TRBJ1-2 | TRBD1 | - | TRBV5-5 | TGTGCCAGCAGCTTGGGGAACACAGGGGCCTATGGCTACACCTTC | CASSLGNTGAYGYTF
TRBJ2-7 | - | - | TRBV18 | TGTGCCAGCTCACCTGGGCCACCGGAGGACTACGAGCAGTACTTC | CASSPGPPEDYEQYF
TRBJ1-6 | TRBD1 | - | TRBV27 | TGTGCCAGCAGTTTAGAAGGGACAGGGTCAGGGTTACATTCACCCCTCCACTTT | CASSLEGTGSGLHSPLHF
TRBJ2-1 | TRBD2 | - | TRBV4-1 | TGCGCCAGCAGCCAAGTCCCTAACGAGGGACTAGATAACAATGAGCAGTTCTTC | CASSQVPNEGLDNNEQFF
TRBJ1-1 | - | - | TRBV4-1 | TGCGCCAGCAGCCAAGAGGACTATTCTCGGGCTGAAGCTTTCTTT | CASSQEDYSRAEAFF
TRBJ2-3 | - | - | TRBV2 | TGTGCCAGCAAACGGCGGTCCATTGCTAGCACAGATACGCAGTATTTT | CASKRRSIASTDTQYF
TRBJ1-2 | - | - | TRBV27 | TGTGCCAGCAGTTTATCCGCAGTAGCCTATGGCTACACCTTC | CASSLSAVAYGYTF
TRBJ2-5 | - | - | TRBV5-4 | TGTGCCAGCAGCTTTACAGACGGAAGGACCCAGTACTTC | CASSFTDGRTQYF
TRBJ2-1 | - | - | TRBV4-1 | TGCGCCAGCAGCCAGACAGGTAATGAGCAGTTCTTC | CASSQTGNEQFF
TRBJ2-7 | TRBD1 | - | TRBV2 | TGTGCCAGCAGTCGGGACAGGGTAACGGACGAGCAGTACTTC | CASSRDRVTDEQYF
TRBJ2-1 | TRBD1 | - | TRBV6-5 | TGTGCCAGCAGTTTAACGGACAGGGGGTTCTACAATGAGCAGTTCTTC | CASSLTDRGFYNEQFF
TRBJ2-1 | TRBD1 | - | TRBV9 | TGTGCCAGCAGTTTAGTATTCTGGGACAGGGGGTGTAGGAAGCAGTTCTTC | CASSLVFWDRGCRKQFF
TRBJ1-5 | - | - | TRBV19 | TGTGCCTCCGAGGGCCCGGCGAGCAATCAGCCCCAGCATTTT | CASEGPASNQPQHF
TRBJ2-3 | - | - | TRBV9 | TGTGCCAGCAGCGGCGTGACTACCCCAGATACGCAGTATTTT | CASSGVTTPDTQYF
TRBJ2-2 | - | - | TRBV6-5 | TGTGCCAGCAGTTACAACAGAAACACCGGGGAGCTGTTTTTT | CASSYNRNTGELFF
TRBJ2-5 | - | once | TRBV10-3 | TGTGCCATCAGACGGGACATGACTCTCCAAGAGACCCAGTACTTC | CAIRRDMTLQETQYF
TRBJ2-1 | TRBD2 | few | TRBV6-4 | TGTGCCAGCAGTGAAGGTAGCGGGGGTAGCTCCTACAATGAGCAGTTCTTC | CASSEGSGGSSYNEQFF
TRBJ2-1 | - | - | TRBV19 | TGTGCCACCGCTGAGGTAGGGGGGGCCTCCTGGAATGAGCAGTTCTTC | CATAEVGGASWNEQFF
TRBJ1-2 | - | - | TRBV18 | TGTGCCAGCTCATCCCAGGCCGGGACTTACTATGGCTACACCTTC | CASSSQAGTYYGYTF
TRBJ1-6 | - | once | TRBV7-3 | TGTGCCAGCAGCTCAAGCCCCTCGAGGAACTCACCCCTCCACTTT | CASSSSPSRNSPLHF
TRBJ1-2 | TRBD1 | - | TRBV7-3 | TGTGCCAGCAGCCCCTCGCCTCAGGGGGTCTATGGCTACACCTTC | CASSPSPQGVYGYTF
TRBJ2-2 | - | - | TRBV6-2/TRBV6-3 | TGTGCCAGCAGTCAGGACAGGAACACCGGGGAGCTGTTTTTT | CASSQDRNTGELFF
TRBJ1-2 | - | - | TRBV6-5 | TGTGCCAGCAGCCCCGAGGTGGCAGGGGTCTATGGCTACACCTTC | CASSPEVAGVYGYTF
TRBJ2-1 | TRBD2 | - | TRBV30 | TGTGCCTGGAGCTGGGGGGGGACTTATGAGCAGTTCTTC | CAWSWGGTYEQFF
TRBJ1-1 | - | - | TRBV4-1 | TGCGCCAGCAGCCAAATGTTCCAGGGGTTCAACACTGAAGCTTTCTTT | CASSQMFQGFNTEAFF
TRBJ2-3 | TRBD2 | once | TRBV20-1 | TGCAGTGCTAGTCCTAGCGGTACAACAGATACGCAGTATTTT | CSASPSGTTDTQYF
TRBJ1-5 | - | - | TRBV10-3 | TGTGCCATCAGTGAGTCAGGGGCAGGGCCACCCCTCAATCAGCCCCAGCATTTT | CAISESGAGPPLNQPQHF
TRBJ1-1 | - | - | TRBV7-8 | TGTGCCAGCAGCTTAGATTACAGGGTCGAAAACACTGAAGCTTTCTTT | CASSLDYRVENTEAFF
TRBJ1-1 | - | - | TRBV4-3 | TGCGCCAGCAGCCAAGACATAGTGGGGCCAAGGGCTGAAGCTTTCTTT | CASSQDIVGPRAEAFF
TRBJ2-3 | TRBD2 | - | TRBV3-1/TRBV3-2 | TGTGCCAGCAGCCAAGTTCAAGCGGGGGGCACAGATACGCAGTATTTT | CASSQVQAGGTDTQYF
TRBJ2-4 | - | - | TRBV11-2 | TGTGCCAGCAGCTCGGAGAGGGCAGGCCCTTACATTCAGTACTTC | CASSSERAGPYIQYF